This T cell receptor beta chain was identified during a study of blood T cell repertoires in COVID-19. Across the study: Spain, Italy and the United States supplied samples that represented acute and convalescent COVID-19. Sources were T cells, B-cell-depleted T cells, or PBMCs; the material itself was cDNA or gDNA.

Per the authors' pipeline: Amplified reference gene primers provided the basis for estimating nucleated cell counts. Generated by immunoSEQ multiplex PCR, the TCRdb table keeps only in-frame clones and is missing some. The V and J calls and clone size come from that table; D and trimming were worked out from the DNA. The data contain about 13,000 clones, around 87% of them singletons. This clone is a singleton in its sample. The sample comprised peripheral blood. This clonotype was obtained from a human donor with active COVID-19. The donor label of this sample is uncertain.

In DNA, the CDR3 is TGTGCCAGCAGCAGGGGCCAGGGCTCTGGCTACACCTTC. Protein product: CASSRGQGSGYTF. V gene TRBV5-4 combines with J gene TRBJ1-2; a possible D gene is TRBD1 (5 bases). Germline assignment: CDR1 SGHNT and CDR2 YYREEE (reference sequence). Trimming took off 4 bases at V and 7 bases at J, with 14 bases between the two ends. This CDR3 has 13 residues.